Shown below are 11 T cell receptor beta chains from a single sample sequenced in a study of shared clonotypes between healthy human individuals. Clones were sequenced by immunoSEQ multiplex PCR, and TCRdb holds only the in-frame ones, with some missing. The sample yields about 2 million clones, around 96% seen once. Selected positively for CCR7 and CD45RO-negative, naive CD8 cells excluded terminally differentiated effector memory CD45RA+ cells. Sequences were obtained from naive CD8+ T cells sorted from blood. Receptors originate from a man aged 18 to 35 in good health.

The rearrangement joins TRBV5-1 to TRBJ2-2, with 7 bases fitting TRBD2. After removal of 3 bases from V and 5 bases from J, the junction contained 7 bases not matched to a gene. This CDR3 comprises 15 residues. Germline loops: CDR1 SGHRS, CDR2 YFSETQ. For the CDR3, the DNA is TGCGCCAGCAGCTCCGGGGAGGGTTTGACCGGGGAGCTGTTTTTT. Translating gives CASSSGEGLTGELFF.

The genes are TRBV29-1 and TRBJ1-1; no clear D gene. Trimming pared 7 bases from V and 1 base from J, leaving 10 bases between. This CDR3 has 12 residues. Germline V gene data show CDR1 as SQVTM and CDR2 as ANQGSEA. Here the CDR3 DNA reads TGCAGCGCTTCAACAGAGAACACTGAAGCTTTCTTT. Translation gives CSASTENTEAFF.

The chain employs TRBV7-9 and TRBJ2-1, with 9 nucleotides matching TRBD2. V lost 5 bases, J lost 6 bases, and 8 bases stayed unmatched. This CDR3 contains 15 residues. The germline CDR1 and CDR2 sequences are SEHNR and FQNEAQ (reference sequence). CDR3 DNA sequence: TGTGCCAGCAGCCCTCCAGCGGGGGGCACCAATGAGCAGTTCTTC. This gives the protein CASSPPAGGTNEQFF.

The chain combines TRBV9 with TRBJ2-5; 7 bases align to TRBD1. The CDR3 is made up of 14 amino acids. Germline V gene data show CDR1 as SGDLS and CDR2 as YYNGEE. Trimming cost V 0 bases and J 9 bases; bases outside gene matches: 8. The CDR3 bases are TGTGCCAGCAGCGTAGGCAACAGTCAGGGGGCCCAGTACTTC. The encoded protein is CASSVGNSQGAQYF.

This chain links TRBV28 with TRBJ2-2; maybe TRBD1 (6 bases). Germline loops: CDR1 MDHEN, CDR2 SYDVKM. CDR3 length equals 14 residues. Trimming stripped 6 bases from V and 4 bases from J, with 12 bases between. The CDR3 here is CASREQGGTGELFF. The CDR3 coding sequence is TGTGCCAGCAGAGAACAGGGTGGCACCGGGGAGCTGTTTTTT. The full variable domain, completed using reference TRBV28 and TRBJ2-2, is DVKVTQSSRYLVKRTGEKVFLECVQDMDHENMFWYRQDPGLGLRLIYFSYDVKMKEKGDIPEGYSVSREKKERFSLILESASTNQTSMYLCASREQGGTGELFFGEGSRLTVL.

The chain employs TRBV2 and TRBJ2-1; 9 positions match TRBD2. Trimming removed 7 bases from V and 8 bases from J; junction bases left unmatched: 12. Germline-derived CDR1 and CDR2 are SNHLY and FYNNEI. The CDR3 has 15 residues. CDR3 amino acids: CASNPWREGSHEQFF. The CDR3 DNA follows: TGTGCCAGCAACCCTTGGCGGGAGGGTAGCCATGAGCAGTTCTTC.

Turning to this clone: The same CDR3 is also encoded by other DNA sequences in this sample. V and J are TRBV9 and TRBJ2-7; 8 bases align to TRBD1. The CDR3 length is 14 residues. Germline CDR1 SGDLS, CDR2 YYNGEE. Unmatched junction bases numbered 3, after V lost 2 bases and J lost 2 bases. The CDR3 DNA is TGTGCCAGCAGCGTTGGACAGGGCACCTACGAGCAGTACTTC. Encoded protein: CASSVGQGTYEQYF.

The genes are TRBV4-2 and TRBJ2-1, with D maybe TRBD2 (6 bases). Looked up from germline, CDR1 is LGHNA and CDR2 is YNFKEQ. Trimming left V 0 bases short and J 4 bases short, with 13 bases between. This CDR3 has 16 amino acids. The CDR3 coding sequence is TGTGCCAGCAGCCAAGAACTAGCAGATTTGTACAATGAGCAGTTCTTC. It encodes CASSQELADLYNEQFF.

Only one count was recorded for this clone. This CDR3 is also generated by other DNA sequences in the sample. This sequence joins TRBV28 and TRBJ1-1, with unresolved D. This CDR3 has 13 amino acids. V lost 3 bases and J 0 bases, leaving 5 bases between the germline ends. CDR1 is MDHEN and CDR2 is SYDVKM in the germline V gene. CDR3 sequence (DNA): TGTGCCAGCAGTTTTTCGCTGAACACTGAAGCTTTCTTT. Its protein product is CASSFSLNTEAFF.

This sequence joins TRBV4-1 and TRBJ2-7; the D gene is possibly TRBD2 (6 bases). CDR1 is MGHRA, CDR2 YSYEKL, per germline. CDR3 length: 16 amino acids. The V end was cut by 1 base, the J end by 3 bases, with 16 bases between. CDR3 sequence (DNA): TGCGCCAGCAGCCAAGGCCCGGGACTTGAAATCTACGAGCAGTACTTC. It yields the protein CASSQGPGLEIYEQYF.

The CDR3 spells CASSLRGQINQPQHF. The CDR3 bases are TGTGCCAGCAGTTTAAGGGGACAGATTAATCAGCCCCAGCATTTT. The chain combines TRBV27 with TRBJ1-5, with 7 bases that match TRBD1. Germline CDR1 MNHEY, CDR2 SMNVEV (reference sequence). The V gene end was trimmed by 2 bases and the J gene end by 4 bases; junction bases not matched to a gene: 5. This CDR3 spans 15 amino acids.